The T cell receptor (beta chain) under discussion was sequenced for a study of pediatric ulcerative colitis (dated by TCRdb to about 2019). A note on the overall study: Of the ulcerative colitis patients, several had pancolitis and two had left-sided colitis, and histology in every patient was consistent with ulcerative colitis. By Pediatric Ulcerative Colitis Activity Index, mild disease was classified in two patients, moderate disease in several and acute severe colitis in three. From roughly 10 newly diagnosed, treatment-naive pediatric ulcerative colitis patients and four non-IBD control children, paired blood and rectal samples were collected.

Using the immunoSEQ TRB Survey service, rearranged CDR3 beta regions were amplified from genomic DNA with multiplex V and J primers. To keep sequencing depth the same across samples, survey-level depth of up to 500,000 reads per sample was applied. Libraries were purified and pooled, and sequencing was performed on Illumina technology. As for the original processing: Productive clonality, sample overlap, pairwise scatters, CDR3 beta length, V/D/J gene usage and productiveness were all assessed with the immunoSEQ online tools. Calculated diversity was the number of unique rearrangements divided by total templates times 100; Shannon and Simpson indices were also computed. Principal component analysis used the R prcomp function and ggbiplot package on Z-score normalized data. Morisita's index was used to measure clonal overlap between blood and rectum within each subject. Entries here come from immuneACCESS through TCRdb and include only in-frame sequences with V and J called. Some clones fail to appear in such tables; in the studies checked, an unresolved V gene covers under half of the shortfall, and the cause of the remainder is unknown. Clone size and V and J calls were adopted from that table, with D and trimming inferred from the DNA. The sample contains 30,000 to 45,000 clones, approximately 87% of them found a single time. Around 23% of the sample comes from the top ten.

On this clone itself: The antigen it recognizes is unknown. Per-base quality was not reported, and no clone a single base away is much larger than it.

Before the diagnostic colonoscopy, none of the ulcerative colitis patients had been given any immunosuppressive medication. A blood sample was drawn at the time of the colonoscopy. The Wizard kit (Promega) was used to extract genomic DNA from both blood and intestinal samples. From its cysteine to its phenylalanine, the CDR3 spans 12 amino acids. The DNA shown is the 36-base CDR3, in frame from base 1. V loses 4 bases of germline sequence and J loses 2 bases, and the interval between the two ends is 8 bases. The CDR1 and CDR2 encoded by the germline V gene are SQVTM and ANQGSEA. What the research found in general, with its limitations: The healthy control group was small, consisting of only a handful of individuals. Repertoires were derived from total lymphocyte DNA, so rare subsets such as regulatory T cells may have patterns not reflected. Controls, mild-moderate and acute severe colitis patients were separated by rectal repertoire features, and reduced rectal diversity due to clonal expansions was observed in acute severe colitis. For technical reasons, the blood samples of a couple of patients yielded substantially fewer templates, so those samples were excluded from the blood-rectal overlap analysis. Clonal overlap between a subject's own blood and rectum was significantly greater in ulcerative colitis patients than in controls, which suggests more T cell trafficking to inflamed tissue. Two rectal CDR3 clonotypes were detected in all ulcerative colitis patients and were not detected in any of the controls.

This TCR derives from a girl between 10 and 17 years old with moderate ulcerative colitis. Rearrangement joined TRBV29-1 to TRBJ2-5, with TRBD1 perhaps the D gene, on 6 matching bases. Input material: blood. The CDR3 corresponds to CSVVQGQETQYF. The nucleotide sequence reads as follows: TGCAGCGTTGTACAGGGACAAGAGACCCAGTACTTC.